Listed below are T cell receptor beta chains from one sample, sequenced in a study of OX40 agonist ivuxolimab in advanced cancers. Some clones are missing from TCRdb's copy, which holds only in-frame ones; the method was immunoSEQ multiplex PCR. The sample has about 82,000 clones; around nine tenths are singletons. Sequenced here: CD4+ or CD8+ T cells sorted from blood, sampled in a trial of the OX40 agonist ivuxolimab. Receptors originate from an adult with an advanced solid tumor such as melanoma, head and neck, liver or kidney cancer. Both conserved end residues are part of each CDR3. D genes are given only for firm matches. Clone sizes are given selectively: once, few, many, or a class where the clone is expanded.

j_gene | d_gene | abundance | v_gene | CDR3nt | CDR3aa
TRBJ2-3 | . | . | TRBV6-6 | TGTGCCGTTAACCGCGGCTCGCTGGTAACAGATACGCAGTATTTT | CAVNRGSLVTDTQYF
TRBJ1-1 | . | many | TRBV9 | TGTGCCAGCAGTCCTAGTGGGACACTGAACACTGAAGCTTTCTTT | CASSPSGTLNTEAFF
TRBJ1-3 | . | . | TRBV19 | TGTGCCAGTAGTGCTCCCCCCCTCGGGGGAGGAAACACCATATATTTT | CASSAPPLGGGNTIYF
TRBJ1-4 | TRBD1 | . | TRBV19 | TGTGCCAGTGAGCGACAGGGGACTGAAAAACTGTTTTTT | CASERQGTEKLFF
TRBJ2-1 | TRBD2 | . | TRBV6-6 | TGTGCCAGCAGCTTGACTAGCGGCTCCTACAATGAGCAGTTCTTC | CASSLTSGSYNEQFF
TRBJ1-3 | . | . | TRBV7-2 | TGTGCCAGCAGCTTTAGGAAGACTGGAAACACCATATATTTT | CASSFRKTGNTIYF
TRBJ1-3 | . | . | TRBV28 | TGTGCCAGCAGTTTCCCCTTCCGCTCTGGAAACACCATATATTTT | CASSFPFRSGNTIYF
TRBJ2-7 | . | . | TRBV7-9 | TGTGCCAGCAGCTTTATCTCCTACGAGCAGTACTTC | CASSFISYEQYF
TRBJ2-7 | TRBD2 | . | TRBV7-2 | TGTGCCAGCAGCCGACCCGGACTAGCAAGTTACGAGCAGTACTTC | CASSRPGLASYEQYF
TRBJ2-1 | . | . | TRBV7-9 | TGTGCCAGCAGCCCGGACACTTACAATGAGCAGTTCTTC | CASSPDTYNEQFF
TRBJ2-1 | . | . | TRBV5-1 | TGCGCCAGCAGCTTGGAACCAGACAATGAGCAGTTCTTC | CASSLEPDNEQFF
TRBJ1-2 | . | . | TRBV5-5 | TGTGCCAGCAGCTCCATCGCTCTAGGGATCTATGGCTACACCTTC | CASSSIALGIYGYTF
TRBJ2-1 | TRBD2 | . | TRBV5-1 | TGCGCCAGCAAGGGAGGGAGGAGGCAGTTCTTC | CASKGGRRQFF
TRBJ2-7 | . | few | TRBV5-4 | TGTGCCAGCAGCTTGGATGGCCACGAGCAGTACTTC | CASSLDGHEQYF
TRBJ2-5 | . | . | TRBV5-4 | TGTGCCAGCAGCTTGGAAACAGAGACCCAGTACTTC | CASSLETETQYF